The rows below give T cell receptor beta chains drawn from one sample of a study of memory CD4+ T cells and cytomegalovirus serostatus. Data came from immunoSEQ multiplex PCR; TCRdb stores just in-frame clones and leaves some out. The table includes 25,000 or so clones, about 80% detected once. Sequencing input: memory CD4+ T cells from blood. These receptors came from an adult in good health and CMV-seronegative. Both conserved end residues are part of each CDR3.

>TRBJ2-5|11|TRBV2
CAINARETQYF
>TRBJ2-5|19|TRBV9
CASSPDSGRARGTQETQYF
>TRBJ2-5|14|TRBV5-5
CASSFGTGVETQYF
>TRBJ1-2|15|TRBV19
CASQPGTGVNYGYTF
>TRBJ1-2|15|TRBV6-1
CASSGLRRGSDGYTF
>TRBJ2-2|15|TRBV29-1
CSVGWGQGGFGELFF
>TRBJ2-7|13|TRBV19
CASSISGPYEQYF
>TRBJ2-7|15|TRBV10-2
CASRGGLAGFYEQYF
>TRBJ2-6|22|TRBV18
CASSQLSRQGRGRSSGANVLTF
>TRBJ1-6|17|TRBV27
CASRDGQGSSYNSPLHF
>TRBJ2-6|15|TRBV27
CASSLAGAGANVLTF
>TRBJ1-2|15|TRBV9
CASSADPSDRNGYTF
>TRBJ1-1|14|TRBV19
CASSIPGESTEAFF
>TRBJ1-1|16|TRBV11-2
CASSRTGGQGAPEAFF
>TRBJ2-6|16|TRBV7-6
CASSLSTGSGANVLTF
>TRBJ1-2|12|TRBV5-1
CASSLEGYGYTF
>TRBJ2-2|14|TRBV7-9
CASSLTELAGELFF
>TRBJ1-3|14|TRBV28
CASISRGLGNTIYF
>TRBJ2-3|17|TRBV5-1
CASSLGVTGTSTDTQYF
>TRBJ2-7|11|TRBV10-3
CAISDRGEQYF
>TRBJ1-1|15|TRBV5-6
CASSPADALGTEAFF
>TRBJ2-2|13|TRBV2
CASSPEGTGELFF
>TRBJ2-1|13|TRBV4-3
CASSPQGYHEQFF
>TRBJ2-7|15|TRBV7-8
CASSQDRISSYEQYF
>TRBJ1-5|15|TRBV7-2
CASSSMGQGGQPQHF
>TRBJ1-5|14|TRBV6-5
CASSPPGSNQPQHF
>TRBJ1-1|13|TRBV2
CASTLDSLGEAFF
>TRBJ2-7|14|TRBV18
CASSPRQGTYEQYF
>TRBJ2-2|14|TRBV10-3
CAIGSGSNTGELFF
>TRBJ2-1|17|TRBV4-1
CASSQDFQYNSYNEQFF
>TRBJ1-1|13|TRBV19
CASASLGNTEAFF
>TRBJ2-1|15|TRBV6-5
CASSERESSYNEQFF
>TRBJ1-4|16|TRBV7-2
CASSSRRRGSREKLFF
>TRBJ1-3|16|TRBV7-2
CASSQSRSRSGNTIYF
>TRBJ1-1|14|TRBV6-1
CASSEQAANTEAFF
>TRBJ2-5|13|TRBV11-2
CASSRAGGETQYF
>TRBJ2-5|11|TRBV6-6
CASKGFETQYF
>TRBJ2-1|12|TRBV2
CASSVRAGVKFF
>TRBJ1-2|15|TRBV15
CATSRGTAESYGYTF
>TRBJ2-7|16|TRBV15
CATSRGGLEGRSEQYF
>TRBJ2-5|14|TRBV30
CAWGRSGGSETQYF
>TRBJ1-5|17|TRBV27
CASSLYPPGGSNQPQHF